A single sample gave rise to the 29 T cell receptor beta chains below, sequenced in a study of blood T cells in healthy people across ages. Using a J-beta primer mix together with a sample-barcoded 5' primer, a second PCR was run for roughly 7 to 11 cycles. One entry per CDR3 protein results from TCRdb running MiXCR on the 5' RACE reads. The sample lists about a million distinct CDR3 sequences; roughly 51% were seen once. Sample: blood. All receptors derive from a woman aged 55-75 years in good health.

On this clonotype itself: The junction does not match germline at one end; this may be a read error. The chain links TRBV28 to TRBJ2-1; 10 bases are shared with TRBD1. The CDR3 spans 15 residues. Germline V CDR1 and CDR2: MDHEN, SYDVKM. The CDR3 DNA reads TGTGCCTGCAGCTCGTCGGGACAGGGGTCTAATGAGCAGTTCTTC. Translating gives CACSSSGQGSNEQFF.

The chain links TRBV6-2 or TRBV6-3 to TRBJ2-7, with D perhaps matching TRBD1 (6 bases). Between the trimmed V and J ends, which lost 6 bases and 1 base, there was a span of 13 bases. Germline CDR1 and CDR2: MNHEY and SVGEGT. CDR3 length: 14 amino acids. In DNA, the CDR3 is TGTGCCAGCAGAACCCAGGGGTCTTCCTACGAGCAGTACTTC. Protein: CASRTQGSSYEQYF.

CDR3 loop: CSGLTGVAYNEQFF. For the CDR3, the DNA is TGCAGCGGATTAACAGGGGTGGCCTACAATGAGCAGTTCTTC. The rearrangement links TRBV29-1 to TRBJ2-1; TRBD1 agrees at 7 bases. The CDR3 is made up of 14 amino acids. V lost 7 bases, J lost 2 bases, and 8 bases stayed unmatched. Germline V gene lookup returns CDR1 SQVTM and CDR2 ANQGSEA.

This rearrangement joins TRBV20-1 to TRBJ2-3; 10 bases line up with TRBD2. V lost 5 bases to trimming and J lost 5 bases; unmatched junction nucleotides: 13. The CDR3 length is 16 residues. The germline CDR1 and CDR2 sequences are DFQATT and SNEGSKA (reference sequence). The CDR3 loop is CSAHRASGRAEDTQYF. CDR3 coding DNA: TGCAGTGCTCACAGAGCGAGCGGGAGGGCGGAAGATACGCAGTATTTT.

The rearrangement uses TRBV4-2 and TRBJ1-2; TRBD1 aligns across 8 bases. This CDR3 spans 15 amino acids. Germline V CDR1 and CDR2: LGHNA, YNFKEQ. Unmatched junction bases numbered 5, after V lost 0 bases and J lost 5 bases. CDR3 coding DNA: TGTGCCAGCAGCCAAGATGCGGGACAGGAATATGGCTACACCTTC. Protein: CASSQDAGQEYGYTF.

The V call is TRBV3-1, the J call TRBJ2-2; D is unclear. Trimming stripped 4 bases from V and 7 bases from J, with 13 bases between. This CDR3 comprises 14 residues. Germline CDR1 and CDR2: LGHDT and YNNKEL (reference sequence). The CDR3, as DNA: TGTGCCAGCAGCCGAGACGGCACCGGCGGGGAGCTGTTTTTT. Protein: CASSRDGTGGELFF. The full variable domain, completed using reference TRBV3-1 and TRBJ2-2, is DTAVSQTPKYLVTQMGNDKSIKCEQNLGHDTMYWYKQDSKKFLKIMFSYNNKELIINETVPNRFSPKSPDKAHLNLHINSLELGDSAVYFCASSRDGTGGELFFGEGSRLTVL.

The V call is TRBV6-5, the J call TRBJ2-1; 10 bases are shared with TRBD2. V lost 0 bases to trimming and J lost 4 bases; unmatched junction nucleotides: 9. Germline assignment: CDR1 MNHEY and CDR2 SVGAGI. The CDR3 length is 18 residues. The CDR3 here is CASSYSRLAGAEYNEQFF. CDR3 nucleotide sequence: TGTGCCAGCAGTTACTCGAGGCTAGCGGGAGCGGAGTACAATGAGCAGTTCTTC.

The rearrangement uses TRBV7-2 and TRBJ2-1; 7 bases match TRBD2. J gave up 10 bases and V 3 bases, and 9 bases lay outside the gene matches. Germline values: CDR1 SGHTA, CDR2 FQGNSA. The CDR3 runs to 14 residues. The CDR3 DNA is TGTGCCAGCAGCTTTCCAGGGAGGGCGGGAGAGCAGTTCTTC. This sequence encodes CASSFPGRAGEQFF.

This CDR3 reads CASSPTGTRYYEQFF. The CDR3 nucleotides read TGTGCCAGCAGTCCGACAGGGACGCGTTATTATGAGCAGTTCTTC. The V and J genes are TRBV25-1 and TRBJ2-1; 7 bases agree with TRBD1. The CDR3 has 15 amino acids. CDR1 and CDR2 from the germline V gene are MGHDK and SYGVNS. The trim removed 5 bases at V and 8 bases at J, leaving 12 bases unmatched.

This clonotype has only a few counts. V is TRBV11-1 and J is TRBJ2-5, with no clear D. V was cut by 2 bases and J by 3 bases, with 4 bases left in between. Germline lookup yields CDR1 SGHAT and CDR2 FQDESV (reference sequence). The CDR3 is made up of 12 amino acids. The CDR3 spells CASSLYEETQYF. The CDR3 nucleotides read TGTGCCAGCAGCTTATACGAAGAGACCCAGTACTTC.

The V and J genes are TRBV5-1 and TRBJ2-7; TRBD2 aligns across 8 bases. CDR1 is SGHRS and CDR2 is YFSETQ in the germline V gene. The trim removed 3 bases at V and 6 bases at J, leaving 5 bases unmatched. This CDR3 contains 13 residues. CDR3 loop: CASSSGLVGEQYF. The CDR3 DNA reads TGCGCCAGCAGCTCGGGACTAGTCGGCGAGCAGTACTTC.

This clonotype has more than one count but fewer than ten. CDR3: CASSDLDITYEQYF. The CDR3 coding sequence is TGTGCCAGCAGTGATTTGGACATTACCTACGAGCAGTACTTC. The chain links TRBV2 to TRBJ2-7, with D tentatively TRBD1 (5 bases). Trimming removed 3 bases at V and 2 bases at J, with 11 bases between. Germline loops: CDR1 SNHLY, CDR2 FYNNEI. The CDR3 length is 14 residues.

The chain is built from TRBV5-1 and TRBJ2-1; a weak D match, TRBD1 (5 bases). The CDR3 is 15 residues long. V was shortened by 0 bases and J by 9 bases, with 16 bases between the two germline ends. Germline CDR1 SGHRS, CDR2 YFSETQ. This chain's CDR3 is CASSLVGPFFVEQFF. Here the CDR3 DNA reads TGCGCCAGCAGCTTGGTGGGGCCCTTTTTCGTTGAGCAGTTCTTC.

V and J are TRBV12-3 or TRBV12-4 and TRBJ2-3, with TRBD2 matching over 10 bases. The ends lost 6 bases at V and 4 bases at J; junction bases unmatched: 7. The CDR3 spans 15 residues. CDR3 amino acids: CASRVAGGGSDTQYF. For the CDR3, the DNA is TGTGCCAGCAGAGTAGCGGGAGGAGGCTCAGATACGCAGTATTTT.

V gene TRBV29-1 combines with J gene TRBJ2-7, with 10 positions matching TRBD1. Judging by the DNA end, TRBJ2-5 fits better; the J call may be wrong. The germline V gene has CDR1 SQVTM and CDR2 ANQGSEA. This CDR3 spans 14 amino acids. The CDR3 here is CSVARTGGGETQYF. CDR3 coding DNA: TGCAGCGTCGCCCGGACAGGGGGTGGAGAGACCCAGTACTTC.

J is TRBJ2-1 and V is TRBV6-2 or TRBV6-3; 7 nucleotides line up with TRBD1. CDR1 is MNHEY, CDR2 SVGEGT, per germline. The CDR3 is 12 residues long. The V segment lost 7 bases and the J segment 7 bases; nucleotides outside the gene matches: 4. The CDR3 spells CASTNRGNEQFF. CDR3 bases: TGTGCCAGCACCAACAGGGGAAATGAGCAGTTCTTC.

This clonotype was observed many times. The gene calls are TRBV10-2 and TRBJ2-1, with 7 bases fitting TRBD1. V dropped 6 bases and J dropped 9; count of bases not matched to a gene: 8. The germline V gene encodes CDR1 WSHSY and CDR2 SAAADI. CDR3 size: 13 residues. In DNA, the CDR3 is TGCGCCAGCAGCGACAGGGATTTCAGTGAGCAGTTCTTC. Amino acids: CASSDRDFSEQFF.

The rearrangement joins TRBV4-1 to TRBJ2-5; 11 nucleotides agree with TRBD2. After removal of 6 bases from V and 11 bases from J, the junction contained 29 bases not matched to a gene. Germline V CDR1 and CDR2: MGHRA, YSYEKL. There are 20 residues in the CDR3. CDR3: CASSHLLAGVTTHTHNEQYF. CDR3 nucleotides: TGCGCCAGCAGTCACCTACTAGCGGGAGTAACCACACACACACACAATGAGCAGTACTTC.

This clonotype was recorded a few times. The CDR3 DNA follows: TGTGCCAGCAGGCCATCTCTAGCGGGAGGGTACGAGCAGTACTTC. Protein product: CASRPSLAGGYEQYF. The chain is built from TRBV28 and TRBJ2-7, with 12 bases aligning to TRBD2. This CDR3 is built from 15 residues. CDR1 is MDHEN, CDR2 SYDVKM, per germline. The junction had 7 bases not matched to a gene; V was cut back by 6 bases and J by 4 bases.

V is TRBV20-1 and J is TRBJ2-3, with 11 bases aligning to TRBD1. This CDR3 has 14 residues. Germline loops: CDR1 DFQATT, CDR2 SNEGSKA (reference sequence). The V and J ends lost 6 bases and 3 bases, in that order; junction bases with no gene match: 5. CDR3 region: CSAEGQGGTDTQYF. The CDR3 bases are TGCAGTGCAGAGGGACAGGGGGGGACAGATACGCAGTATTTT.

The V call is TRBV4-1, the J call TRBJ2-1; possibly TRBD2 for D (5 bases). The germline gives CDR1 MGHRA, CDR2 YSYEKL. This CDR3 is 17 amino acids long. Trimming pared 0 bases from V and 1 base from J, leaving 13 bases between. This CDR3 is CASSQDKLSGSYNEQFF. The CDR3 DNA is TGCGCCAGCAGCCAAGATAAGCTCAGCGGTTCCTACAATGAGCAGTTCTTC.

Only a few counts were recorded for this clonotype. This sequence joins TRBV3-1 and TRBJ2-7, with TRBD1 identical over 10 bases. J lost 5 bases, V lost 0 bases, and 4 bases had no gene match. This CDR3 contains 15 residues. The germline V gene has CDR1 LGHDT and CDR2 YNNKEL (reference sequence). CDR3 amino acids: CASSQEGTGVDEQYF. The CDR3 DNA reads as TGTGCCAGCAGCCAAGAAGGGACAGGGGTTGACGAGCAGTACTTC.

Concerning this clonotype: Given a much more abundant clone one base away, this may be a read error. The chain couples TRBV27 to TRBJ2-7; D remains unclear. CDR1 and CDR2 from the germline V gene are MNHEY and SMNVEV (reference sequence). CDR3 size: 12 residues. The chain's CDR3 is CANSFGSYEQYF. The CDR3 DNA is TGTGCCAACAGTTTCGGCTCCTACGAGCAGTACTTC.

The chain has TRBV21-1 and TRBJ1-5; TRBD1, the table's D call, was not compared with the DNA. TRBV21-1 is given as a pseudogene. The CDR3 sequence is 17 residues long. CDR3 DNA: TGTGCCAGCACCCCAGACAGGGGTCTAGCTTCGCGTCAGCCCCAGCATTTT. It translates to CASTPDRGLASRQPQHF.

With regard to this clonotype: A much larger clone differs by one base, so this may be a read error. The chain has TRBV5-1 and TRBJ2-3, with D unresolved. Trimming left V 0 bases short and J 1 base short, with 9 bases between. Germline values: CDR1 SGHRS, CDR2 YFSETQ. This CDR3 region has 15 residues. The CDR3 nucleotides read TGCGCCAGCAGCTTGGAATGCCCCGGCACAGATACGCAGTATTTT. Its protein is CASSLECPGTDTQYF.

This clonotype was counted a few times. The DNA for the CDR3 is TGTGCCAGCAGTGGACAGGGCTCCTCGAGCTCCTACGAGCAGTACTTC. This gives the protein CASSGQGSSSSYEQYF. The chain recombines TRBV6-1 with TRBJ2-7, with 7 bases aligning to TRBD1. This CDR3 spans 16 amino acids. With V trimmed by 4 bases and J by 0 bases, 9 bases remained unmatched. Germline V CDR1 and CDR2: MNHNS, SASEGT.

This chain joins TRBV9 and TRBJ2-5; 8 nucleotides agree with TRBD2. J lost 4 bases, V lost 5 bases, and 4 bases had no gene match. Germline V gene data show CDR1 as SGDLS and CDR2 as YYNGEE. The CDR3 has 13 residues. The CDR3 loop reads CASRATSGETQYF. For the CDR3, the DNA is TGTGCCAGCAGAGCTACTAGCGGAGAGACCCAGTACTTC.

The chain combines TRBV6-2 or TRBV6-3 with TRBJ1-5; a weak D match, TRBD1 (5 bases). Trimming took 6 bases from V and 5 from J, leaving 11 bases between them. The CDR3 runs to 13 residues. From germline, CDR1 is MNHEY and CDR2 SVGEGT. CDR3 DNA: TGTGCCAGCAGGACCCCAGGGCATCAGCCCCAGCATTTT. Translating gives CASRTPGHQPQHF.

The chain carries TRBV29-1 and TRBJ2-1; TRBD2 agrees at 11 bases. The CDR3 is 14 residues long. V was clipped by 6 bases and J by 4 bases; unmatched bases: 5. Per germline, CDR1 SQVTM and CDR2 ANQGSEA. The CDR3 sequence is CSVDPSGRYNEQFF. CDR3 DNA sequence: TGCAGCGTGGACCCTAGCGGGAGGTACAATGAGCAGTTCTTC.